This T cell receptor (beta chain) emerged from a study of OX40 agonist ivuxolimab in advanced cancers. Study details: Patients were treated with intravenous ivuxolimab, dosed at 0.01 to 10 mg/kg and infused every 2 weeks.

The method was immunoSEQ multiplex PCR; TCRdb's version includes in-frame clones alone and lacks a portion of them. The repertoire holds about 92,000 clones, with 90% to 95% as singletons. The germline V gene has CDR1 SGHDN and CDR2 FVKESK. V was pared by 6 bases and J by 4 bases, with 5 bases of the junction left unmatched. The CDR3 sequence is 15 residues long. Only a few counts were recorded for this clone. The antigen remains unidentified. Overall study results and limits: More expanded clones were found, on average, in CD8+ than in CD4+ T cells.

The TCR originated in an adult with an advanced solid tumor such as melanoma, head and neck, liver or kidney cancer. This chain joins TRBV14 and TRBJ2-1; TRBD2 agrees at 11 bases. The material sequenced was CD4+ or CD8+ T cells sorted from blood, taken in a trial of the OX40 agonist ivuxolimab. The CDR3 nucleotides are TGTGCCAGCAGGCCTACTAGCGGGAGTTACAATGAGCAGTTCTTC. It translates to CASRPTSGSYNEQFF.